The entry below describes one TCR beta chain. Its antigen is not identified. TCRdb reprocessed the reads with MiXCR, giving one entry per CDR3 protein. The table has 900,000 to 950,000 distinct CDR3 sequences, 30% to 40% seen once; the top ten hold 13%. This sample was included in a study of T cell repertoires in cytomegalovirus infection. Study at large: Peptides in the study included HLA-C-restricted and HLA-B-restricted CMV epitopes. It can be stated that public TCR beta signatures indicated CMV infection as well as a matching HLA type. Study results and limitations: The study identified carriers of CMV plus the relevant HLA from cumulative public TCR beta family frequency. HLA-C-restricted CMV clonotypes gave the most frequent clonotype in two of eight donors.

Unmatched junction bases numbered 4, after V lost 4 bases and J lost 5 bases. In germline, CDR1 is SEHNR, CDR2 FQNEAQ (reference sequence). The CDR3 has 13 residues. The origin of this receptor is a human donor in good health (CMV status not recorded). Some clones in this sample may be carry-over from other donors' samples. The rearrangement links TRBV7-9 to TRBJ2-7, with TRBD1 matching over 8 bases. This specimen was cultured CD8+ T cells from PBMCs, taken from culture after CMV antigen stimulation. In DNA form, the CDR3 reads TGTGCCAGCAGCTCCAGGACAGGGAACGAGCAGTACGTC. Amino acids: CASSSRTGNEQYV.